This is a list of T cell receptor beta chains from one sample in a study of cytomegalovirus exposure and HLA in healthy donors. The assay was immunoSEQ multiplex PCR, and TCRdb's table has in-frame clones only and misses some. Seen here are approximately 95,000 clones, around 72% observed once, and the top ten hold approximately 11%. The sample taken for sequencing was PBMCs. Source of these receptors: a man between 18 and 35 years old in good health and CMV-seropositive. The CDR3 runs from the conserved cysteine through the conserved F or W.

j_call,v_call,cdr3_length,cdr3_aa
TRBJ2-3,TRBV4-1,16,CASSQQQGLKTDTQYF
TRBJ2-1,TRBV19,14,CATRLAGTYNEQFF
TRBJ2-7,TRBV14,14,CASSQEEGSYEQYF
TRBJ2-1,TRBV18,14,CASSSTDSYNEQFF
TRBJ2-1,TRBV12-5,15,CASGLGLVSRNEQFF
TRBJ1-5,TRBV30,14,CASGGTGVAQPQHF
TRBJ2-1,TRBV19,12,CASSHGHNEQFF
TRBJ1-1,TRBV19,15,CASSRAYRRNTEAFF
TRBJ1-5,TRBV2,12,CASSADRAAQHF
TRBJ2-7,TRBV15,16,CATSRGSGQGLYEQYF
TRBJ2-3,TRBV5-4,15,CASSLSTSSTDTQYF
TRBJ2-7,TRBV18,16,CASSPETGQFLYEQYF
TRBJ1-1,TRBV12-5,11,CASGLVHDSDF
TRBJ2-7,TRBV10-3,14,CAISESAGDYEQYF
TRBJ1-5,TRBV29-1,14,CSVWTDYSNQPQHF
TRBJ2-1,TRBV28,13,CASSPELVNEQFF
TRBJ1-5,TRBV5-5,14,CASSLGAGGMPQHF
TRBJ1-4,TRBV6-1,15,CASSDRTSVLEKLFF
TRBJ1-2,TRBV6-1,13,CASKREANYGYTF
TRBJ1-3,TRBV29-1,12,CSVFNSGNTIYF
TRBJ2-1,TRBV7-3,13,CASSLSVDNEQFF
TRBJ2-7,TRBV10-1,16,CASSDSLGDRPYEQYF
TRBJ2-3,TRBV11-2,15,CASRGNRVETDTQYF
TRBJ2-1,TRBV2,14,CASSVDRLNNEQFF
TRBJ1-1,TRBV6-1,17,CASSEGGTAGGAAEAFF
TRBJ2-5,TRBV5-1,13,CASSLNREETQYF
TRBJ1-6,TRBV7-9,13,CASSAQGLASLHF
TRBJ1-6,TRBV30,15,CAWSGEGGRDSPLHF
TRBJ2-5,TRBV5-6,14,CASSLGGTQETQYF
TRBJ2-5,TRBV2,16,CASSEARTRTEETQYF
TRBJ1-1,TRBV6-5,13,CASSMRTGEEAFF
TRBJ2-3,TRBV5-1,13,CASSSGLTDTQYF
TRBJ2-3,TRBV27,14,CASRSDFLTDTQYF
TRBJ2-5,TRBV5-1,15,CASRMTTVPQETQYF
TRBJ1-6,TRBV14,18,CASSPKVGPSSYNSPLHF